This entry is about one T cell receptor beta chain. Its target is not known. The trim removed 0 bases at V and 6 bases at J, leaving 8 bases unmatched. This CDR3 is 15 amino acids long. The germline CDR1 and CDR2 sequences are SGHRS and YFSETQ. Clones were read by immunoSEQ multiplex PCR, and TCRdb kept only the in-frame ones, dropping some. The sample records 45,000 to 65,000 clones, roughly 82% being singletons. This specimen belongs to a study of OX40 agonist ivuxolimab in advanced cancers. General observations from the study: Blood T cells, both CD4+ and CD8+, expanded clonally by week 6 at 0.1 to 3.0 mg/kg. Not determined was the antigen specificity of the expanded peripheral T cells.

The sample in question was CD4+ or CD8+ T cells sorted from blood, obtained in a trial of the OX40 agonist ivuxolimab. The receptor was isolated from an adult with an advanced solid tumor such as melanoma, head and neck, liver or kidney cancer. The rearrangement joins TRBV5-1 to TRBJ1-1; 7 nucleotides line up with TRBD1. In nucleotides, the CDR3 is TGCGCCAGCAGCTTGGTTTCAGGGGGGTATTCTGAAGCTTTCTTT. It yields the protein CASSLVSGGYSEAFF.